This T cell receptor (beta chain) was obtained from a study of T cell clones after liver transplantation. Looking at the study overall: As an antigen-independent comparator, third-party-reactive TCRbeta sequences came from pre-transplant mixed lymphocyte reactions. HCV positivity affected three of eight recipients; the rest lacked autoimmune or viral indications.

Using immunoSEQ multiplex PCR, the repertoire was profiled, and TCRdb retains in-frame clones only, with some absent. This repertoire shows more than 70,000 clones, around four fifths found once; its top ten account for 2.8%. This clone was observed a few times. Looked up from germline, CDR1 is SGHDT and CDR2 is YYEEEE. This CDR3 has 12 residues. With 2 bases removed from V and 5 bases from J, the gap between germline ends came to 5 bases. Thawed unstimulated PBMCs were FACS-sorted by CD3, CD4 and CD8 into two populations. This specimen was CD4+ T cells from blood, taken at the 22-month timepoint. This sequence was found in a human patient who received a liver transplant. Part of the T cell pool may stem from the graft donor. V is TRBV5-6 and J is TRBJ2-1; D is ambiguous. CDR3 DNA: TGTGCCAGCAGCTTTAGAAACAATGAGCAGTTCTTC. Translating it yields CASSFRNNEQFF.